This T cell receptor (beta chain) was recorded in a study of blood T cell repertoires in COVID-19. Overall study: Specimens from acute and convalescent COVID-19 originated in the United States, Italy and Spain. Sources were T cells, B-cell-depleted T cells, or PBMCs; the material itself was cDNA or gDNA.

Recruited during active infection, patients (from Seattle) were subsequently followed longitudinally. Authors' methods: Quantification of nucleated cells was approximated via reference gene primer amplification. Sequencing used immunoSEQ multiplex PCR; TCRdb keeps in-frame clones, though not all of them. V and J calls plus clone size are reproduced from that table; the DNA served to infer D and trimming. The sample carries under 200,000 clones, about 85% recorded once. In germline, CDR1 is SGHTS, CDR2 YDEGEE. The CDR3 length is 14 residues. V lost 4 bases and J lost 2, with 11 bases in between. This chain links TRBV5-8 with TRBJ2-3, with D possibly matching TRBD1 (5 bases). The clonotype originates from a woman in her 70s with COVID-19, enrolled during active disease. The specimen sequenced was peripheral blood. The DNA of the CDR3 is TGTGCCAGCAGCCCGGACACCACCACAGATACGCAGTATTTT. Protein sequence: CASSPDTTTDTQYF.